The rows below give T cell receptor beta chains drawn from one sample of a study of long-term antiretroviral therapy in people with HIV. Sequencing used immunoSEQ multiplex PCR; TCRdb keeps in-frame clones, though not all of them. The top ten clones hold 4% to 5.5% of a sample with tens of thousands of clones, 75% to 95% of them seen once. This specimen was unsorted PBMCs, taken 5 to 5.5 years after starting antiretroviral therapy. Receptors were obtained from a woman aged 40 to 49 with HIV. Both conserved end residues are part of each CDR3. The order of the fields is V gene, J gene, D gene, clone size, CDR3 protein, CDR3 DNA. The D gene is left open where the match is weak. Some rows mark clone size as missing; the rest say once, few, many or name a class of expanded clone.

V gene: TRBV6-5; J gene: TRBJ2-7; D gene: NA; clone size: once; CDR3 protein: CASWDGNYEQYF; CDR3 DNA: TGTGCCAGCTGGGACGGGAACTACGAGCAGTACTTC
V gene: TRBV5-6; J gene: TRBJ2-7; D gene: NA; clone size: once; CDR3 protein: CASSLAPDSNFDYEQYF; CDR3 DNA: TGTGCCAGCAGCTTGGCCCCCGACAGCAACTTCGACTACGAGCAGTACTTC
V gene: TRBV5-4; J gene: TRBJ1-5; D gene: NA; clone size: once; CDR3 protein: CASSLGGTDQPQHF; CDR3 DNA: TGTGCCAGCAGCTTGGGTGGCACCGATCAGCCCCAGCATTTT
V gene: TRBV6-6; J gene: TRBJ2-1; D gene: TRBD1; clone size: NA; CDR3 protein: CASTTGGQGYNEQFF; CDR3 DNA: TGTGCCAGCACCACTGGGGGACAGGGATACAATGAGCAGTTCTTC
V gene: TRBV29-1; J gene: TRBJ2-3; D gene: NA; clone size: NA; CDR3 protein: CSVGNERVSTDTQYF; CDR3 DNA: TGCAGCGTTGGAAACGAGCGGGTTAGCACAGATACGCAGTATTTT
V gene: TRBV19; J gene: TRBJ2-1; D gene: NA; clone size: NA; CDR3 protein: CASSIVAELSSYNEQFF; CDR3 DNA: TGTGCCAGTAGTATAGTGGCGGAGTTGAGCTCCTACAATGAGCAGTTCTTC
V gene: TRBV5-4; J gene: TRBJ2-2; D gene: NA; clone size: NA; CDR3 protein: CASSWTATGELFF; CDR3 DNA: TGTGCCAGCAGCTGGACAGCCACCGGGGAGCTGTTTTTT
V gene: TRBV7-8; J gene: TRBJ1-2; D gene: NA; clone size: NA; CDR3 protein: CASSPGLPGHYGYTF; CDR3 DNA: TGTGCCAGCAGCCCGGGACTTCCGGGCCACTATGGCTACACCTTC
V gene: TRBV11-2; J gene: TRBJ2-7; D gene: TRBD1; clone size: NA; CDR3 protein: CASSRVQGAGEQYF; CDR3 DNA: TGTGCCAGCAGCCGGGTGCAGGGGGCGGGGGAGCAGTACTTC
V gene: TRBV9; J gene: TRBJ1-1; D gene: NA; clone size: NA; CDR3 protein: CASSVAGDGTEAFF; CDR3 DNA: TGTGCCAGCAGCGTAGCCGGGGACGGCACTGAAGCTTTCTTT
V gene: TRBV5-1; J gene: TRBJ1-1; D gene: NA; clone size: NA; CDR3 protein: CASSLAEDTEAFF; CDR3 DNA: TGCGCCAGCAGCTTGGCGGAAGACACTGAAGCTTTCTTT
V gene: TRBV14; J gene: TRBJ1-1; D gene: TRBD1; clone size: NA; CDR3 protein: CASSRTGFEAFF; CDR3 DNA: TGTGCCAGCAGCCGGACAGGGTTTGAAGCTTTCTTT
V gene: TRBV5-1; J gene: TRBJ2-7; D gene: NA; clone size: NA; CDR3 protein: CASSLMGAENEQYF; CDR3 DNA: TGCGCCAGCAGCTTGATGGGGGCCGAAAACGAGCAGTACTTC
V gene: TRBV18; J gene: TRBJ1-4; D gene: NA; clone size: NA; CDR3 protein: CASSPTGSEKLFF; CDR3 DNA: TGTGCCAGCTCACCTACAGGGAGTGAAAAACTGTTTTTT
V gene: TRBV27; J gene: TRBJ1-1; D gene: NA; clone size: NA; CDR3 protein: CASGGGLNTEAFF; CDR3 DNA: TGTGCCTCCGGAGGGGGGCTAAACACTGAAGCTTTCTTT
V gene: TRBV9; J gene: TRBJ2-3; D gene: NA; clone size: NA; CDR3 protein: CASSVEVLKDTQYF; CDR3 DNA: TGTGCCAGCAGCGTAGAAGTGCTTAAGGATACGCAGTATTTT